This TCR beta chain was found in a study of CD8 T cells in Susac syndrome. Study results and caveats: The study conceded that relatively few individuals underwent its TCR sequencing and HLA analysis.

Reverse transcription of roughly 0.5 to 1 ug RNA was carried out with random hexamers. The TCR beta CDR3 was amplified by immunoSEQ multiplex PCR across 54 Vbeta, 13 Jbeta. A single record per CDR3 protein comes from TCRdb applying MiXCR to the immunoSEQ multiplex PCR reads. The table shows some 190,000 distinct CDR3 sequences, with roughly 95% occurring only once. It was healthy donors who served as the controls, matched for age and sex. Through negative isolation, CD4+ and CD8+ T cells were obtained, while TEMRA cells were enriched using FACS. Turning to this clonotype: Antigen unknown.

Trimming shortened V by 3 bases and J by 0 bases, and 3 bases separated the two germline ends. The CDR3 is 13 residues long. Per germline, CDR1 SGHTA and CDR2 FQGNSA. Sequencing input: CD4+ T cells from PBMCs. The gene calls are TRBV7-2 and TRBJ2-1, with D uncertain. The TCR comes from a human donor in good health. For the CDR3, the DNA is TGTGCCAGCAGCTTCAACTCCTACAATGAGCAGTTCTTC. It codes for CASSFNSYNEQFF.